The clone carrying this TCR beta chain was seen just once. Its antigen is unknown. CDR3 length: 15 residues. Germline values: CDR1 GTSNPN, CDR2 SVGIG (reference sequence). V shed 0 bases, J shed 5 bases, and the junction held 7 bases outside the gene matches. This specimen belongs to a study of shared clonotypes between healthy human individuals. The method was immunoSEQ multiplex PCR; TCRdb's version includes in-frame clones alone and lacks a portion of them. The sample shows 850,000 to 1,200,000 clones, around 76% of them seen only once. Notes on the study in general: Naive subsets generally exceeded memory subsets in estimated richness.

The sample consisted of memory CD4+ T cells sorted from blood. Documented subset: CD45RA-negative fraction. The sequence came from a man between 18 and 35 years old in good health. V gene TRBV30 combines with J gene TRBJ1-3, with 7 positions matching TRBD1. Written as DNA, the CDR3 is TGTGCCTGGAGTGTCCTGACAGGGCTAAGAAACACCATATATTTT. Encoded protein: CAWSVLTGLRNTIYF.